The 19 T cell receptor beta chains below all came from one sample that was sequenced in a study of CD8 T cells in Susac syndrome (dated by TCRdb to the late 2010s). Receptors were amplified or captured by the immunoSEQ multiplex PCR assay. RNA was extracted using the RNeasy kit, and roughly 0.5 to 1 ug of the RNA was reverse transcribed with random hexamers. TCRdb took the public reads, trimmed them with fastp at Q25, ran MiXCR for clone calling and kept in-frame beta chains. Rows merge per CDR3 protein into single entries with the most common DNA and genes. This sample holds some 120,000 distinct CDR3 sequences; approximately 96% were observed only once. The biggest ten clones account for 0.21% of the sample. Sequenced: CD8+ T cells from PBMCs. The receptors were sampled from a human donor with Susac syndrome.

For the CDR3, the DNA is TGTGCCAGCAGTTTCAAAGGGGCTCAGCCCCAGCATTTT. Its protein product is CASSFKGAQPQHF. This chain uses TRBV12-3 or TRBV12-4 with TRBJ1-5; D perhaps matches TRBD1 (5 bases). V shed 3 bases and J shed 6 bases, with 9 bases lying between them. The CDR3 has 13 residues.

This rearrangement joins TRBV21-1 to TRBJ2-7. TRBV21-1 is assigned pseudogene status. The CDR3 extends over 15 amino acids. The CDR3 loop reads CASSTSARSSYEQYF. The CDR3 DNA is TGTGCCAGCAGTACATCTGCGAGAAGCTCCTACGAGCAGTACTTC.

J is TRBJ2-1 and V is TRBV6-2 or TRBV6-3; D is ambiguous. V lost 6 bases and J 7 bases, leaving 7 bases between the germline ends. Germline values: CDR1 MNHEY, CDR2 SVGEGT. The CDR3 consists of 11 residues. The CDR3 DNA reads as TGTGCCAGCAGAGTTCAGAATGAGCAGTTCTTC. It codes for CASRVQNEQFF.

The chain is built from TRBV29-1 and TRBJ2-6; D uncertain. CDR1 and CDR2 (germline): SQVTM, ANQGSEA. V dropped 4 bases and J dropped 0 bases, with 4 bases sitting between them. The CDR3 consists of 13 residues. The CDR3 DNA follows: TGCAGCGTTGGTAGCTCTGGGGCCAACGTCCTGACTTTC. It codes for CSVGSSGANVLTF. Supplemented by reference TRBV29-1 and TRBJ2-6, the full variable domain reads SAVISQKPSRDICQRGTSLTIQCQVDSQVTMMFWYRQQPGQSLTLIATANQGSEATYESGFVIDKFPISRPNLTFSTLTVSNMSPEDSSIYLCSVGSSGANVLTFGAGSRLTVL.

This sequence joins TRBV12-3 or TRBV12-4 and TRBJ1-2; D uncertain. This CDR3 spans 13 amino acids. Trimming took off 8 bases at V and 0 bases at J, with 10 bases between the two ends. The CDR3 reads CASAPGTNYGYTF. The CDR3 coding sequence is TGTGCCAGCGCCCCCGGGACTAACTATGGCTACACCTTC.

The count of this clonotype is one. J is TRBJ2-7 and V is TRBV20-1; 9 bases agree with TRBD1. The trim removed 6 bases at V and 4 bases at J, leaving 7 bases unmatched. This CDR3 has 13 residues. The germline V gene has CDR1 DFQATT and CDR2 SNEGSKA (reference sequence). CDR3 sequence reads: CSARTGDSYEQYF. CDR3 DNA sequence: TGCAGTGCCCGGACAGGGGACTCGTACGAGCAGTACTTC.

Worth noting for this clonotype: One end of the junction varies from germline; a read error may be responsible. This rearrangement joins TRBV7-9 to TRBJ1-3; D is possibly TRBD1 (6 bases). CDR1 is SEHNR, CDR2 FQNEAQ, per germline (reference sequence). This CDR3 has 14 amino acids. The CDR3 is CASSLGGSGNTIYF. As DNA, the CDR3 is TGTGCCAGCAGTTTAGGGGGCTCTGGAAACACCATATATTTT.

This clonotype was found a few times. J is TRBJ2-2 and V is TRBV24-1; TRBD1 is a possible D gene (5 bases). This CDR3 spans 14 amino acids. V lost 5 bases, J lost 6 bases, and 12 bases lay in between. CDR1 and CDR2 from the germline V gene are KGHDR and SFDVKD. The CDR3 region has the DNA TGTGCCACCAGTGCGGCCGTAGGGGCCGGGGAGCTGTTTTTT. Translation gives CATSAAVGAGELFF.

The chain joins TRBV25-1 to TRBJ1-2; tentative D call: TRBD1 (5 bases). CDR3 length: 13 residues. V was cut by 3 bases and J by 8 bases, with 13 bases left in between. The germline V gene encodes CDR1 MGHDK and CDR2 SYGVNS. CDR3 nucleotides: TGTGCCAGCAGTGACTTTGGGGCGAGCGGCTACACCTTC. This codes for CASSDFGASGYTF.

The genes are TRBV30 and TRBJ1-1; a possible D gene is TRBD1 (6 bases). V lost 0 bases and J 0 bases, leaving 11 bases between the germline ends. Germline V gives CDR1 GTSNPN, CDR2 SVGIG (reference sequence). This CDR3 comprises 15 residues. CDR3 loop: CAWSVPGHLNTEAFF. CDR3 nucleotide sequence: TGTGCCTGGAGTGTACCGGGACACTTGAACACTGAAGCTTTCTTT.

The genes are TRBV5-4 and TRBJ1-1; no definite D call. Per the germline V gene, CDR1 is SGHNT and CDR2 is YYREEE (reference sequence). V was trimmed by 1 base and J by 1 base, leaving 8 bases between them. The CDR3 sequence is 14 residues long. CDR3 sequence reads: CASSLTNSNTEAFF. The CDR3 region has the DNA TGTGCCAGCAGCTTGACGAACTCGAACACTGAAGCTTTCTTT.

The CDR3 nucleotides are TGTGCCTGGAGTGTATCGGAGGGCGGGGAGCTGTTTTTT. Protein sequence: CAWSVSEGGELFF. This chain joins TRBV30 and TRBJ2-2; weak D call: TRBD2 (6 bases). Germline CDR1 GTSNPN, CDR2 SVGIG (reference sequence). Trimming shortened V by 0 bases and J by 7 bases, and 9 bases separated the two germline ends. CDR3 size: 13 residues.

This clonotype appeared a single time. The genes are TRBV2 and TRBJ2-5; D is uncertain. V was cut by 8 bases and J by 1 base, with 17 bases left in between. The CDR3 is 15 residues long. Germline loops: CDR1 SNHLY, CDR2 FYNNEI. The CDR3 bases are TGTGCCAGCCAGCAACAGTTGAGAATCCAAGAGACCCAGTACTTC. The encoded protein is CASQQQLRIQETQYF.

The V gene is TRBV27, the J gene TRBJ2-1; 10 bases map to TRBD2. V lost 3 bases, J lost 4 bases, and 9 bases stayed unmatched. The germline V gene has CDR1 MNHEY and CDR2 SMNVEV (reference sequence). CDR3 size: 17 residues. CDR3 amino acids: CASSFRGLADIYNEQFF. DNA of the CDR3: TGTGCCAGCAGTTTCCGTGGACTAGCGGACATATACAATGAGCAGTTCTTC.

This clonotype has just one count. CDR3 in DNA: TGTGCCAGCAGTAGAGGGAACATGAACACTGAAGCTTTCTTT. Its protein product is CASSRGNMNTEAFF. This chain connects TRBV7-6 to TRBJ1-1, with D unclear. CDR1 and CDR2 from the germline V gene are SGHVS and FNYEAQ. The CDR3 consists of 14 residues. V was cut by 6 bases and J by 0 bases, with 11 bases left in between.

The CDR3 here is CASSPVGTGGFYEQYF. The CDR3, as DNA: TGTGCCAGCAGCCCCGTGGGGACAGGGGGTTTCTACGAGCAGTACTTC. V usage is TRBV9 and J usage is TRBJ2-7; 11 nucleotides agree with TRBD1. The length of the CDR3 is 16 residues. With 4 bases clipped from V and 3 bases from J, the junction kept 9 bases outside the gene matches. Germline V gene lookup returns CDR1 SGDLS and CDR2 YYNGEE.

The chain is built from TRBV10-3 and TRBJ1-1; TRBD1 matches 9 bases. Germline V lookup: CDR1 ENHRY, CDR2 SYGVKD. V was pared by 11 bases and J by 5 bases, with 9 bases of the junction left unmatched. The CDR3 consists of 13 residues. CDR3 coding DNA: TGTGCCGGACACAGGGGGCAAGGAACTGAAGCTTTCTTT. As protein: CAGHRGQGTEAFF.

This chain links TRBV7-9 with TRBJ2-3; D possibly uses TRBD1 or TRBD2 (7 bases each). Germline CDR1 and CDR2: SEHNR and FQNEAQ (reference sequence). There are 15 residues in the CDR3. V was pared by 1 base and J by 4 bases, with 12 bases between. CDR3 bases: TGTGCCAGCAGCTTAGTGGGAGGGGGCCCAGATACGCAGTATTTT. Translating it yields CASSLVGGGPDTQYF.

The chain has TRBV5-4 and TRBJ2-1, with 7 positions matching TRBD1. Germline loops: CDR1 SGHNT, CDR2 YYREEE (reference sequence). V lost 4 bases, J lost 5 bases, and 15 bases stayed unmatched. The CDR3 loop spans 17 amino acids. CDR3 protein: CASSPAVGTDLDNEQFF. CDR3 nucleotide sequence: TGTGCCAGCAGCCCGGCGGTAGGGACAGATTTGGACAATGAGCAGTTCTTC.